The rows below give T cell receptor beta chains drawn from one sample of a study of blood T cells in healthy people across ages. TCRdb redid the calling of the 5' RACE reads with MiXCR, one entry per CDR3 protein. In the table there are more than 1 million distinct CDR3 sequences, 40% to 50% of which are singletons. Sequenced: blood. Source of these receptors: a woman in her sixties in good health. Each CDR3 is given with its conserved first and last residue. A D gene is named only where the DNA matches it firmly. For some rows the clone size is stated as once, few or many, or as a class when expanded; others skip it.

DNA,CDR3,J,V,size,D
TGTGCCAGCAGTGCACTAGCGCCCTCCTACAATGAGCAGTTCTTC,CASSALAPSYNEQFF,TRBJ2-1,TRBV6-2/TRBV6-3,.,TRBD2
TGTGCCAGCAGCCCAAGTAGGCTAGCGGGAGGAGGAGAGACCCAGTACTTC,CASSPSRLAGGGETQYF,TRBJ2-5,TRBV9,few,TRBD2
TGCGCCAGCAGTTCAGGGGACCTGGCTGACGGTGAAGCTTTCTTT,CASSSGDLADGEAFF,TRBJ1-1,TRBV5-1,.,.
TGTGCCAGCAGCCCAGGAGGGCCAGGACTTCAGCCCCAGCATTTT,CASSPGGPGLQPQHF,TRBJ1-5,TRBV7-9,.,.
TGTGCCAGCAGCCAAGAGCTAGCGGGAGGGACTGAGCAGTTCTTC,CASSQELAGGTEQFF,TRBJ2-1,TRBV4-2,few,TRBD2
TGTGCCACCAGTGAAGTGGGAGACACAGATACGCAGTATTTT,CATSEVGDTDTQYF,TRBJ2-3,TRBV24-1,.,.
TGTGCCAGCAGCCAAGATAAGGGCGCCCGACGGATAGATACGCAGTATTTT,CASSQDKGARRIDTQYF,TRBJ2-3,TRBV3-1,many,.
TGTGCCAGCAGCTTAGTAAGGACGGACACCGGGGAGCTGTTTTTT,CASSLVRTDTGELFF,TRBJ2-2,TRBV7-6,.,.
TGTGCCAGCAGCTTCGGAAGAGGTGGGGGGCAGATCAACTACAATGAGCAGTACTTC,CASSFGRGGGQINYNEQYF,TRBJ2-7,TRBV7-2,.,.
TGTGCCATCAGTGAGCAGGGGTTCGAGCAGTACTTC,CAISEQGFEQYF,TRBJ2-7,TRBV10-3,.,.
TGTGCCAGCAGTGGAGACCCGGCGGGTAACTATGGCTACACCTTC,CASSGDPAGNYGYTF,TRBJ1-2,TRBV2,.,.
TGCAGTGCTAGAGGATTAGCGAGAGCCTACAATGAGCAGTTCTTC,CSARGLARAYNEQFF,TRBJ2-1,TRBV20-1,few,.
TGTGCCAGCAGCCAAATGGGACTAGCGGGGATAGGCGGGCAGTACTTC,CASSQMGLAGIGGQYF,TRBJ2-7,TRBV4-2,few,TRBD2
TGTGCCAGCAGCCAACTAGCGGGAGGGGGGGATGAGCAGTTCTTC,CASSQLAGGGDEQFF,TRBJ2-1,TRBV3-1,.,TRBD2